This entry describes one TCR beta chain. Its target is not known. Total RNA, at least 5.5 micrograms per sample, came from PBMCs. This sample was taken from a study of blood T cells in healthy people across ages. Overall study results and limits: Any conclusive comparison of naive versus antigen-experienced cells was prevented by using unsorted PBMCs. More naive CD4+ cells and higher diversity were found in long-lived than in aged donors. It was found that TCR beta diversity correlated strongly with the percentage of naive T cells.

The authors ran a second PCR of 7 to 11 cycles using a sample-barcoded 5' primer and a J-beta primer mix. TCRdb called the 5' RACE reads again in MiXCR, with one record for every CDR3 protein. The repertoire holds more than 1,400,000 distinct CDR3 sequences, with 40% to 50% as singletons. With 0 bases removed from V and 2 bases from J, the gap between germline ends came to 17 bases. Germline V CDR1 and CDR2: SGDLS, YYNGEE. The CDR3 runs to 17 residues. The J gene is TRBJ1-2, the V gene TRBV9, with D possibly being TRBD1 (5 bases). The specimen sequenced was blood. This TCR came from a woman younger than 35 in good health. The CDR3 nucleotides are TGTGCCAGCAGCGTAGCTCCTGCGCCGGGGGACAACTATGGCTACACCTTC. It encodes CASSVAPAPGDNYGYTF.